A selection of T cell receptor beta chains follows, all from one sample in a study of T cell repertoires in cytomegalovirus infection. Their antigen targets remain unknown. TCRdb ran MiXCR on the reads and lists one entry per CDR3 protein. The data hold more than 55,000 distinct CDR3 sequences, with about 20% observed a single time. Source: CD8+ T cells from cultured PBMCs, taken from culture after CMV antigen stimulation. The receptor set was obtained from a human donor in good health (CMV status not recorded). Some clones in this sample may be carry-over from other donors' samples. Both conserved end residues are part of each CDR3. A D gene is named only where the DNA matches it firmly. Size is stated for part of the rows, as once, few or many counts, or as a class when the clone is expanded.

>few|16|TRBV6-2/TRBV6-3|TRBD1|TRBJ1-5
TGTGCCAGCAGTTACCGCCGGGACAGGGGCAATCAGCCCCAGCATTTT
CASSYRRDRGNQPQHF
>few|15|TRBV19|NA|TRBJ1-3
TGTGCCAGTAGTATTTCCGGAAACTCTGGAAACACCATATATTTT
CASSISGNSGNTIYF
>NA|14|TRBV27|TRBD2|TRBJ2-3
TGTGCCAGCAGTCACAGCGGGGATACAGATACGCAGTATTTT
CASSHSGDTDTQYF
>few|16|TRBV11-2|TRBD1|TRBJ2-1
TGTGCCAGCAGCCCGTCGGGACAGGGGGTATACAATGAGCAGTTCTTC
CASSPSGQGVYNEQFF
>NA|16|TRBV2|TRBD1|TRBJ2-7
TGTGCCAGCAGTGAAAGTCGGGGGACAGGGGGCTACGAGCAGTACTTC
CASSESRGTGGYEQYF
>NA|16|TRBV7-2|TRBD1|TRBJ1-5
TGTGCCAGCAGCTTATTAGACAGGGTGGAGCCTTCGGCCCAGCATTTT
CASSLLDRVEPSAQHF
>NA|15|TRBV24-1|TRBD2|TRBJ2-1
TGTGCCACCAGTGGGCTAGCGGGGACCCTTGATGAGCAGTTCTTC
CATSGLAGTLDEQFF
>few|15|TRBV7-9|NA|TRBJ1-2
TGTGCCAGCAGCCCGTCGCTCTCGGGACTCCATGGCTACACCTTC
CASSPSLSGLHGYTF
>few|12|TRBV12-3/TRBV12-4|NA|TRBJ1-2
TGTGCAGCTGGGGGGTACTCCTATGGCTACACCTTC
CAAGGYSYGYTF
>once|19|TRBV7-4|NA|TRBJ1-2
TGTGCCAGCAGCGTATGGTCCCGTGGAACCCAGGATGAGCGCTATGGCTACACCTTC
CASSVWSRGTQDERYGYTF
>few|14|TRBV7-8|NA|TRBJ2-3
TGTGCCACTACTGGCACCGCTAGCACAGATACGCAGTATTTT
CATTGTASTDTQYF
>once|15|TRBV11-2|NA|TRBJ1-5
TGTGCCAGCAGCTTTTCAGGGAACCGAGATCAGCCCCAGCATTTT
CASSFSGNRDQPQHF
>many|14|TRBV6-1|NA|TRBJ1-1
TGTGCCAGCTCCCCGGGACGATCGAACACTGAAGCTTTCTTT
CASSPGRSNTEAFF
>few|14|TRBV7-8|NA|TRBJ2-3
TGTGCCAGCAGCCATTGGACCGAGAGAGATACGCAGTATTTT
CASSHWTERDTQYF
>few|16|TRBV6-8|TRBD1|TRBJ2-2
TGTGCCAGCAGTTACTCCCGGACAGGGGATACCGGGGAGCTGTTTTTT
CASSYSRTGDTGELFF
>few|13|TRBV2|NA|TRBJ2-5
TGTGCCAGCAGTGAAAGGTCGGGGGAGACCCAGTACTTC
CASSERSGETQYF
>NA|13|TRBV12-3/TRBV12-4|NA|TRBJ2-7
TGTGCCAGCAGTTTAAACTTCAAGTACGAGCAGTACTTC
CASSLNFKYEQYF
>NA|18|TRBV24-1|NA|TRBJ2-6
TGTGCCACCAGTGACTCTGGGATACAGATCTCTGGGGCCAACGTCCTGACTTTC
CATSDSGIQISGANVLTF
>few|12|TRBV12-3/TRBV12-4|NA|TRBJ2-1
TGTGCCAGCAGCGGTATCTTCAATGAGCAGTTCTTC
CASSGIFNEQFF
>few|14|TRBV6-6|NA|TRBJ2-4
TGTGCCAGCAGTTACGCGGGCTCCAGGGACATTCAGTACTTC
CASSYAGSRDIQYF
>few|16|TRBV6-1|NA|TRBJ1-2
TGTGCCAGCAGTGCAATCCCGGGAGACCCTGTACGTGGCTACACCTTC
CASSAIPGDPVRGYTF
>few|17|TRBV19|NA|TRBJ1-6
TGTGCCAGTAGTCCCAGGACGAAAGGACTCGGATATTCACCCCTCCACTTT
CASSPRTKGLGYSPLHF
>NA|15|TRBV6-2/TRBV6-3|TRBD2|TRBJ2-7
TGTGCCAGCAGAACCGGACTAGCGGGGGATTACGAGCAGTACTTC
CASRTGLAGDYEQYF
>NA|14|TRBV7-6|NA|TRBJ2-7
TGTGCCAGCAGCTTAGCGCATGGGTCCGGGGAGCAGTACTTC
CASSLAHGSGEQYF
>many|17|TRBV28|NA|TRBJ2-5
TGTGCCAGCAGTCTCGTCCGGGCAGGGGTTTACCAAGAGACCCAGTACTTC
CASSLVRAGVYQETQYF
>NA|15|TRBV6-2/TRBV6-3|NA|TRBJ2-7
TGTGCCAGCAGTTACGCGGACGCTTGGTTATCCGAGCAGTACTTC
CASSYADAWLSEQYF
>NA|15|TRBV19|NA|TRBJ2-5
TGTGCCAGTAGTTTTGGACCGGGGGTGGCAGAGACCCAGTACTTC
CASSFGPGVAETQYF
>NA|12|TRBV12-3/TRBV12-4|NA|TRBJ2-3
TGTGCCAGCAGGAGAGTCACAGATACGCAGTATTTT
CASRRVTDTQYF
>NA|16|TRBV7-2|NA|TRBJ2-3
TGTGCCAGCAGCTTAGCGCAGGGCATTGGAACAGATACGCAGTATTTT
CASSLAQGIGTDTQYF
>NA|16|TRBV5-6|NA|TRBJ2-7
TGTGCCAGCAGCGGTACCGACGGAGTCCGTCCCTACGAGCAGTACTTC
CASSGTDGVRPYEQYF
>NA|15|TRBV4-1|NA|TRBJ1-2
TGCGCCAGCAGCCAAGATATGAGCGGCGTCAGAGGCTACACCTTC
CASSQDMSGVRGYTF
>few|12|TRBV6-1|NA|TRBJ1-4
TGTGCCAGCAGTGAATATGGGGGAGAACTGTTTTTT
CASSEYGGELFF
>few|12|TRBV12-3/TRBV12-4|NA|TRBJ1-1
TGTGCCAGCAGTTTTTGGAGCACTGAAGCTTTCTTT
CASSFWSTEAFF
>few|12|TRBV7-9|NA|TRBJ1-2
TGTGCCAGCAGCCTTGGGCACTATGGCTACACCTTC
CASSLGHYGYTF
>many|14|TRBV29-1|TRBD1|TRBJ1-5
TGCAGCGTTTCTAACAGGGGGCGAGGTCAGCCCCAGCATTTT
CSVSNRGRGQPQHF
>NA|12|TRBV12-3/TRBV12-4|NA|TRBJ1-5
TGTGCCAGCAATATGGGAAGGCAGCCCCAGCATTTT
CASNMGRQPQHF
>NA|14|TRBV7-6|NA|TRBJ2-7
TGTGCCAGCAGCTTAGGCGGACGGAACTACGAGCAGTACTTC
CASSLGGRNYEQYF
>NA|14|TRBV29-1|NA|TRBJ1-2
TGCAGCGTTGAAGGTCGACGGTCTAACTATGGCTACACCTTC
CSVEGRRSNYGYTF
>NA|16|TRBV6-2/TRBV6-3|TRBD1|TRBJ1-5
TGTGCCAGCAGTTCAACAGGGGGACAAAGCAATCAGCCCCAGCATTTT
CASSSTGGQSNQPQHF
>few|22|TRBV12-3/TRBV12-4|TRBD2|TRBJ2-3
TGTGCCAGCAGTTTAAACTCCCTAACCCCTCGTTCTAGCGGGGGGGCGATAGATACGCAGTATTTT
CASSLNSLTPRSSGGAIDTQYF
>many|11|TRBV12-3/TRBV12-4|NA|TRBJ2-1
TGTGCCAGCAGTACGTCCCGGGAGCAGTTCTTC
CASSTSREQFF
>few|13|TRBV7-9|NA|TRBJ2-7
TGTGCCAGCAGCCCCCGCAGGGACTACGAGCAGTACTTC
CASSPRRDYEQYF
>few|12|TRBV6-2/TRBV6-3|NA|TRBJ1-5
TGTGCCAGCAGAATAAGCAATCAGCCCCAGCATTTT
CASRISNQPQHF
>few|14|TRBV7-9|NA|TRBJ1-2
TGTGCCAGCAGCGCCCGGACAGAGAGCTATGGCTACACCTTC
CASSARTESYGYTF
>few|15|TRBV7-2|NA|TRBJ2-7
TGTGCCAGCAGCTTAGTGGCGGGGGCCACCTACGAGCAGTACTTC
CASSLVAGATYEQYF
>many|19|TRBV28|NA|TRBJ1-5
TGTGCCAGCAGTCGAGAGGGATTCGGGACACAAGTTAGCAATCAGCCCCAGCATTTT
CASSREGFGTQVSNQPQHF
>few|14|TRBV7-9|TRBD1|TRBJ1-1
TGTGCCAGCCGAGGGGGCTCGGGGAACACTGAAGCTTTCTTT
CASRGGSGNTEAFF
>NA|16|TRBV7-7|NA|TRBJ1-5
TGTGCTAGCAGCTTAGAGGGGGTAGGGGAAGATCTGCCCCAGCATTTT
CASSLEGVGEDLPQHF
>NA|13|TRBV27|NA|TRBJ1-4
TGTGCCAGCGGACTGTACCCTAATGAAAAACTGTTTTTT
CASGLYPNEKLFF
>NA|16|TRBV4-1|NA|TRBJ1-4
TGCGCCAGCAGCCGCTGGACGGACGAGATCAATGAAAAACTGTTTTTT
CASSRWTDEINEKLFF
>many|15|TRBV7-2|NA|TRBJ2-3
TGTGCCAGCAGCCGTGGATCGGCTTACGCAGATACGCAGTATTTT
CASSRGSAYADTQYF
>NA|14|TRBV6-2/TRBV6-3|NA|TRBJ1-1
TGTGCCAGCAGTTTTTTCACCGAGAACACTGAAGCTTTCTTT
CASSFFTENTEAFF
>NA|15|TRBV2|NA|TRBJ1-4
TGTGCCAGCTCTTCTGTTCGGGTGACGAATGAAAAACTGTTTTTT
CASSSVRVTNEKLFF
>many|15|TRBV6-4|NA|TRBJ2-1
TGTGCCAGCAGTGAAGAGGGTAGCTCCTACAATGAGCAGTTCTTC
CASSEEGSSYNEQFF
>few|16|TRBV7-9|TRBD2|TRBJ2-1
TGTGCCAGCAGCTTTCTAGCGGGGGTTCCCTACAATGAGCAGTTCTTC
CASSFLAGVPYNEQFF
>few|16|TRBV28|NA|TRBJ2-7
TGTGCCAGCAGACCGCGTGACAGTTATAAGACCTACGAGCAGTACTTC
CASRPRDSYKTYEQYF
>NA|15|TRBV7-2|NA|TRBJ2-3
TGTGCCAGCAGCCCCTACAGGGAGAGCACAGATACGCAGTATTTT
CASSPYRESTDTQYF
>NA|15|TRBV11-2|NA|TRBJ1-2
TGTGCCAGCAGCTTTCCGGGGGCCGCGAGACATGGCTACACCTTC
CASSFPGAARHGYTF
>few|18|TRBV7-6|TRBD1|TRBJ1-5
TGTGCCAGCAGCCCCACGACAGGGGCCGATTATAGCAATCAGCCCCAGCATTTT
CASSPTTGADYSNQPQHF
>NA|15|TRBV4-1|NA|TRBJ1-5
TGCGCCAGCAGCCCGGGGGACCGCCAGAATCAGCCCCAGCATTTT
CASSPGDRQNQPQHF